This T cell receptor (beta chain) was sequenced in a study of CD8+ T cells in alopecia areata. About the research overall: Treated patients swallowed 5 to 10 mg of oral tofacitinib twice daily.

TCR sequencing used cDNA made by reverse transcription of extracted RNA. Sequenced by immunoSEQ multiplex PCR; TCRdb stores in-frame clones only, minus some. The sample has 80,000 to 100,000 clones, 35% to 50% seen once. The ends were cut back, 5 bases at V and 10 bases at J, with 23 bases in the middle. Germline V gene sequence: CDR1 MDHEN, CDR2 SYDVKM. The CDR3 loop spans 16 amino acids. This clone appeared a few times. The sequenced sample was CD4+ T cells sorted from blood. The sequence was collected from a human donor with alopecia areata. The chain employs TRBV28 and TRBJ1-4; D is unresolved. This CDR3 reads CASSVRRTGLLLKLFF. The CDR3 nucleotides are TGTGCCAGCAGTGTCCGTCGCACTGGACTCCTTCTAAAACTGTTTTTT.